The clone carrying this T cell receptor (beta chain) was observed once. This sample was included in a study of T cell changes during pregnancy in multiple sclerosis. Some clones are missing from TCRdb's copy, which holds only in-frame ones; the method was immunoSEQ multiplex PCR. This sample carries about 43,000 clones, roughly 90% of them seen once, and the ten largest clones take over 1.1%. This CDR3 region has 20 residues. Trimming at V came to 2 bases and at J to 4 bases, leaving 12 bases not matched to a gene. The germline CDR1 and CDR2 sequences are MDHEN and SYDVKM. This clonotype was obtained from a female donor with multiple sclerosis, enrolled in a pregnancy study. Source material: PBMCs (not recorded whether the cells were cultured). The rearrangement uses TRBV28 and TRBJ2-6; TRBD2 aligns across 12 bases. The CDR3 bases are TGTGCCAGCAGTTTAAACCGGGGACTAGCGGGTTACCCCGGGGCCAACGTCCTGACTTTC. Its translation is CASSLNRGLAGYPGANVLTF. Full variable domain (remainder filled in from reference TRBV28 and TRBJ2-6): DVKVTQSSRYLVKRTGEKVFLECVQDMDHENMFWYRQDPGLGLRLIYFSYDVKMKEKGDIPEGYSVSREKKERFSLILESASTNQTSMYLCASSLNRGLAGYPGANVLTFGAGSRLTVL.